The clone carrying this T cell receptor beta chain was picked up one time. The data originate from a study of T-cell memory formation after mild COVID-19. Germline V lookup: CDR1 SGHAT, CDR2 FQNNGV. The CDR3 covers 13 residues. V was clipped by 2 bases and J by 14 bases; unmatched bases: 11. Libraries for TCRalpha and TCRbeta carried sample barcodes and unique molecular identifiers via 5'RACE. TCRdb re-called the 5' RACE reads through MiXCR, storing one row per CDR3 protein. The sample has under 650,000 distinct CDR3 sequences; roughly 18% are singletons. Material: PBMCs or a T cell subset sorted from them (not recorded which). This TCR derives from an adult woman who had mild COVID-19 (a few samples of this study predate the infection). Cell type and time point are not known. The chain combines TRBV11-2 with TRBJ1-1; the match to TRBD1 covers 7 bases. CDR3 DNA sequence: TGTGCCAGCAGCTTAATAGGGGGCTTTGAATCCTTCTTT. Protein product: CASSLIGGFESFF.